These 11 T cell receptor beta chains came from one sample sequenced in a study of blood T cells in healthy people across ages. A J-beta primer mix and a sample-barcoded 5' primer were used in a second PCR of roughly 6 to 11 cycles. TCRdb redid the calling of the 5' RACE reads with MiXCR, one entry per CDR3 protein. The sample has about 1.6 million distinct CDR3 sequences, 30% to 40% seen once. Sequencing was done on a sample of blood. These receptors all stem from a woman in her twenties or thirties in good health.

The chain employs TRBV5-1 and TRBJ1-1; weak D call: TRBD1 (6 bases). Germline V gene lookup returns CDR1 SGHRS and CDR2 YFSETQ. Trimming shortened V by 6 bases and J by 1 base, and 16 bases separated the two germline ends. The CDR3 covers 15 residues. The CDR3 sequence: CASNRGQGANTEAFF. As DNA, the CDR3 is TGCGCCAGCAACCGGGGACAAGGGGCGAACACTGAAGCTTTCTTT.

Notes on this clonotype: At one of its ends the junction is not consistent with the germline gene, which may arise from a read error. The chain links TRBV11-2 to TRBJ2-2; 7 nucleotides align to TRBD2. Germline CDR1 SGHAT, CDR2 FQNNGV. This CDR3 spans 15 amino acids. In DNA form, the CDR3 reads TGTGCCAGCAGCTTAGGGCTAGCGGACACCGGGGAGCGGTTTTTT. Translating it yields CASSLGLADTGERFF. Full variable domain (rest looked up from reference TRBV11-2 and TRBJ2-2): EAGVAQSPRYKIIEKRQSVAFWCNPISGHATLYWYQQILGQGPKLLIQFQNNGVVDDSQLPKDRFSAERLKGVDSTLKIQPAKLEDSAVYLCASSLGLADTGERFFGEGSRLTVL.

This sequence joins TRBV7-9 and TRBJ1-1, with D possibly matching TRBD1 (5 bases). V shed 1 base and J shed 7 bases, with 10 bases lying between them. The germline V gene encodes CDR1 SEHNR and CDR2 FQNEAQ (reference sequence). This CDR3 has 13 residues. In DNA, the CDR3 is TGTGCCAGCAGCTTAGTTAATACAGGTGAAGCTTTCTTT. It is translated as CASSLVNTGEAFF.

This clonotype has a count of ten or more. The CDR3 spells CASRGLADYEQYF. CDR3 sequence (DNA): TGTGCCAGCAGGGGACTAGCCGACTACGAGCAGTACTTC. The chain recombines TRBV27 with TRBJ2-7, with 9 bases aligning to TRBD2. This CDR3 comprises 13 residues. After removal of 6 bases from V and 3 bases from J, the junction contained 3 bases not matched to a gene. Per germline, CDR1 MNHEY and CDR2 SMNVEV (reference sequence).

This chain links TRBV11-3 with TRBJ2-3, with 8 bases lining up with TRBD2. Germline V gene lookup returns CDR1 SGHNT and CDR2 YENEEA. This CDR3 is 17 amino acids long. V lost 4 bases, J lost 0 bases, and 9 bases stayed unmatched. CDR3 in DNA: TGTGCCAGCAGCTATACGTTGCGGGAGGCAAGCACAGATACGCAGTATTTT. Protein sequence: CASSYTLREASTDTQYF.

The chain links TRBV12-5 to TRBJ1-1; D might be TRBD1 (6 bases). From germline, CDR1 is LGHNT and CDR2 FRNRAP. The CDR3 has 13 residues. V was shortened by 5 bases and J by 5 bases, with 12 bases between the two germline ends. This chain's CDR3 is CASGLSGQTEAFF. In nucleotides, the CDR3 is TGTGCTAGTGGTCTCTCTGGACAGACTGAAGCTTTCTTT.

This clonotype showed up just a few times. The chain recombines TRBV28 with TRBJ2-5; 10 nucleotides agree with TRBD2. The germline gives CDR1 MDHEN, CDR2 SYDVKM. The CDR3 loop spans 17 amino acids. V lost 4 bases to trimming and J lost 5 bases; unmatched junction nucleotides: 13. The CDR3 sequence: CASSSGPLAGGIETQYF. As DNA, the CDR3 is TGTGCCAGCAGTTCGGGCCCCTTAGCGGGAGGTATCGAGACCCAGTACTTC.

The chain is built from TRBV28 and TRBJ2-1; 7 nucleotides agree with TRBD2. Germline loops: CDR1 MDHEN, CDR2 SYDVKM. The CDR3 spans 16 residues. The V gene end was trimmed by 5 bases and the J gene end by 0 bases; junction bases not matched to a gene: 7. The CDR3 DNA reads TGTGCCAGCAGTCGACTTAGCGGGCTCTCCTACAATGAGCAGTTCTTC. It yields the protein CASSRLSGLSYNEQFF.

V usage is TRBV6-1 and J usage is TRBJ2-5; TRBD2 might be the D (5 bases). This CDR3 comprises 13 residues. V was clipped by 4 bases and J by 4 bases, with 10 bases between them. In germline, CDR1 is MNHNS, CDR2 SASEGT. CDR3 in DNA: TGTGCCAGCAGTGTTCGACGGGGAGAGACCCAGTACTTC. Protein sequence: CASSVRRGETQYF.

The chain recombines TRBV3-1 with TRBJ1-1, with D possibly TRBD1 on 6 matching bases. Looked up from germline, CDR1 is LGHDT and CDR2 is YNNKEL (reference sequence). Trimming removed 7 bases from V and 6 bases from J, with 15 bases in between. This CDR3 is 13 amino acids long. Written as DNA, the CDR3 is TGTGCCAGCACTCCAGGGGCTTCAGCTGAAGCTTTCTTT. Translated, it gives CASTPGASAEAFF.

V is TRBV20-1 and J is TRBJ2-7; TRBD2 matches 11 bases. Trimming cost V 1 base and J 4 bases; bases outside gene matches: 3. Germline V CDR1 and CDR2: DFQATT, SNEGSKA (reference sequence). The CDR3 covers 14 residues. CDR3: CSARATSGGYEQYF. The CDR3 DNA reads TGCAGTGCTAGAGCAACTAGCGGGGGTTACGAGCAGTACTTC.